The source of this T cell receptor (beta chain) is a study of CD8+ T cells in alopecia areata. About the study: In an open-label trial, patients got 5 to 10 mg tofacitinib twice daily. Overall study results and limits: For lesional scalp, especially alopecia totalis/universalis, clonality was higher than in normal scalp. Sequencing of scalp tissue also captures the resident alphabeta T cells of normal skin.

This clone has just a few counts. The antigen remains undetermined. Reverse transcription of extracted RNA yielded cDNA, which provided the sequencing template. Some clones are missing from TCRdb's copy, which holds only in-frame ones; the method was immunoSEQ multiplex PCR. The sample has 110,000 or so clones, 56% seen once. V was trimmed by 6 bases and J by 9 bases, leaving 18 bases between them. The CDR3 is 15 residues long. Germline values: CDR1 MNHEY, CDR2 SVGAGI. Treatment: oral pan-JAK inhibitor, 5-10 mg twice daily. The V call is TRBV6-5, the J call TRBJ1-6, with a possible D match to TRBD1 (6 bases). The sequence came from a human donor with alopecia areata. The sample was CD4+ T cells sorted from blood, taken at week 24, from a patient treated with tofacitinib. DNA of the CDR3: TGTGCCAGCAGAGAGACAGGCGTACTAATTTCACCCCTCCACTTT. It translates to CASRETGVLISPLHF.